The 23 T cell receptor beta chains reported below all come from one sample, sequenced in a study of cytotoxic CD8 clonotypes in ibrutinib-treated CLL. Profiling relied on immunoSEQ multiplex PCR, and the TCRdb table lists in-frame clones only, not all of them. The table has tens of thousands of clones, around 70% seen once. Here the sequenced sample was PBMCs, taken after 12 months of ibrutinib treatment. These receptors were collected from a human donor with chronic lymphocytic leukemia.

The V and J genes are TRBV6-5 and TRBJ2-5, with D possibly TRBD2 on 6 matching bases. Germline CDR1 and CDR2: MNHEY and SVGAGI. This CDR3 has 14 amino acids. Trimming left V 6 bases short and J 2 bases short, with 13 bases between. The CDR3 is CASRLNRGQETQYF. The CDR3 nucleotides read TGTGCCAGCAGACTAAATCGGGGGCAAGAGACCCAGTACTTC.

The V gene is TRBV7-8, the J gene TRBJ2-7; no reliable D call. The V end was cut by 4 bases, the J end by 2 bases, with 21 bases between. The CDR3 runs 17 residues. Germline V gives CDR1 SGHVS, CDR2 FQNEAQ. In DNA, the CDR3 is TGTGCCAGCAGCTCCCCCTCAAGGCGGCGGATCCCCTACGAGCAGTACTTC. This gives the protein CASSSPSRRRIPYEQYF.

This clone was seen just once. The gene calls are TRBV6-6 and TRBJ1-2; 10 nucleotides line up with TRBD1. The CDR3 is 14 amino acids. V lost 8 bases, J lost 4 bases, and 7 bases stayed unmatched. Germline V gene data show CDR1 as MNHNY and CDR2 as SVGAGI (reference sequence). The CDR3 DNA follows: TGTGCCAGCGGGACAGGGGACATTGTCTATGGCTACACCTTC. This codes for CASGTGDIVYGYTF.

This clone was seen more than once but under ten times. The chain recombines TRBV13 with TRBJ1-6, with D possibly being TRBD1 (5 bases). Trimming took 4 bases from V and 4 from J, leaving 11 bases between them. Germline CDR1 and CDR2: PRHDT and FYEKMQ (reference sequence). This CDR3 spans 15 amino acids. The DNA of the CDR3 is TGTGCCAGCAGCTCCCAATGGGGGTATAATTCACCCCTCCACTTT. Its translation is CASSSQWGYNSPLHF. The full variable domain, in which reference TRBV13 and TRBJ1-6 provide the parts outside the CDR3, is AAGVIQSPRHLIKEKRETATLKCYPIPRHDTVYWYQQGPGQDPQFLISFYEKMQSDKGSIPDRFSAQQFSDYHSELNMSSLELGDSALYFCASSSQWGYNSPLHFGNGTRLTVT.

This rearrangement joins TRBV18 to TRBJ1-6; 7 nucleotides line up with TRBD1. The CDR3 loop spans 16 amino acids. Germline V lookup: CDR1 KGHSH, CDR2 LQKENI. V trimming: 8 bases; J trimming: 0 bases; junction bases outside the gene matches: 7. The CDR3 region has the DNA TGTGCCAGCACGGACAGGTTTCCCTCCTATAATTCACCCCTCCACTTT. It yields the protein CASTDRFPSYNSPLHF.

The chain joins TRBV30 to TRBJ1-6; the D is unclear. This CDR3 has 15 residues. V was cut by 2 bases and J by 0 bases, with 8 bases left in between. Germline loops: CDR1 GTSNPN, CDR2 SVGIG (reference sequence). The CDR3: CAWSRVSSYNSPLHF. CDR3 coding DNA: TGTGCCTGGAGTAGAGTGAGCTCCTATAATTCACCCCTCCACTTT.

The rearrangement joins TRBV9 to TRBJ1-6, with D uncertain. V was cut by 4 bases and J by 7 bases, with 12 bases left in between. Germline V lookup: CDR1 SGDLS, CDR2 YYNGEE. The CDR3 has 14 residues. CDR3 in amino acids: CASSPSGRNSPLHF. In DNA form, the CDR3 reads TGTGCCAGCAGCCCGAGCGGGAGGAATTCACCCCTCCACTTT.

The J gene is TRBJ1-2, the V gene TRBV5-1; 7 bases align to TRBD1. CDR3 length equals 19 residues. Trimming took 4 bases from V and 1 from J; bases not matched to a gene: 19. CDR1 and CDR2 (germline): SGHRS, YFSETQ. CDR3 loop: CASSHQQGKPLMNNYGYTF. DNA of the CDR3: TGCGCCAGCAGCCACCAACAGGGGAAGCCTTTAATGAATAACTATGGCTACACCTTC.

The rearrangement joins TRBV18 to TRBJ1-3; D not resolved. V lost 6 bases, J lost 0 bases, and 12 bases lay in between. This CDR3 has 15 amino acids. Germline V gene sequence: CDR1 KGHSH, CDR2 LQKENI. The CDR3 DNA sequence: TGTGCCAGCTCCCCCGGATCATACTCTGGAAACACCATATATTTT. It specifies CASSPGSYSGNTIYF.

CDR3 amino acids: CASSLKEGAGSPLHF. For the CDR3, the DNA is TGTGCCAGCAGTTTGAAGGAGGGCGCCGGATCACCCCTCCACTTT. J is TRBJ1-6 and V is TRBV27; D ambiguous. The V gene lost 3 bases and the J gene lost 10 bases, with 16 bases spanning the gap. Germline V gene data show CDR1 as MNHEY and CDR2 as SMNVEV (reference sequence). The CDR3 consists of 15 residues.

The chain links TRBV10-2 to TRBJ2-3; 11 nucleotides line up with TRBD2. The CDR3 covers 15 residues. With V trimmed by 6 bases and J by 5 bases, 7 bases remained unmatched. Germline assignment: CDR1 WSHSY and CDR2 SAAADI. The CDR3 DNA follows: TGCGCCAGCAGATTAGCGGGGGGGCCAAAAGATACGCAGTATTTT. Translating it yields CASRLAGGPKDTQYF.

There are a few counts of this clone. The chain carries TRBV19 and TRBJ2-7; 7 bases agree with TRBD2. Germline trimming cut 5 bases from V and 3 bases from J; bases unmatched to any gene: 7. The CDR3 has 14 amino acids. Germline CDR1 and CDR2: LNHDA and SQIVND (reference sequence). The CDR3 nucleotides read TGTGCCAGTAGTTTCGGACTAGAAGACTACGAGCAGTACTTC. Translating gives CASSFGLEDYEQYF. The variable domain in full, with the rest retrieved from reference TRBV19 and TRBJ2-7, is DGGITQSPKYLFRKEGQNVTLSCEQNLNHDAMYWYRQDPGQGLRLIYYSQIVNDFQKGDIAEGYSVSREKKESFPLTVTSAQKNPTAFYLCASSFGLEDYEQYFGPGTRLTVT.

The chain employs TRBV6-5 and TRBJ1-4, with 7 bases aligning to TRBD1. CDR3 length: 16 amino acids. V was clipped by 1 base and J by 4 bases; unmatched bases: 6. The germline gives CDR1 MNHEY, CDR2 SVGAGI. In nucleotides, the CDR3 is TGTGCCAGCAGTTACTATCGGACAGGAAATAATGAAAAACTGTTTTTT. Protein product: CASSYYRTGNNEKLFF.

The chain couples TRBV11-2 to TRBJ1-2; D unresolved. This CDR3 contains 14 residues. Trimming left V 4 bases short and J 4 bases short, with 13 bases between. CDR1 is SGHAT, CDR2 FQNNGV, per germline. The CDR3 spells CASSSTGGLYGYTF. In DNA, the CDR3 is TGTGCCAGCAGCTCTACCGGCGGGCTCTATGGCTACACCTTC.

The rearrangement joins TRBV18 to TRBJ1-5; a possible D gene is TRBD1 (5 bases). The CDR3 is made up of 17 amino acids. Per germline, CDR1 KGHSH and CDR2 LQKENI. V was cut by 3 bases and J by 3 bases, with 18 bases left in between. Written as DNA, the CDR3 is TGTGCCAGCTCACCCTCAACCGGGACGGACCCCAATCAGCCCCAGCATTTT. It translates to CASSPSTGTDPNQPQHF. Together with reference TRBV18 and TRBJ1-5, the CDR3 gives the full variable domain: NAGVMQNPRHLVRRRGQEARLRCSPMKGHSHVYWYRQLPEEGLKFMVYLQKENIIDESGMPKERFSAEFPKEGPSILRIQQVVRGDSAAYFCASSPSTGTDPNQPQHFGDGTRLSIL.

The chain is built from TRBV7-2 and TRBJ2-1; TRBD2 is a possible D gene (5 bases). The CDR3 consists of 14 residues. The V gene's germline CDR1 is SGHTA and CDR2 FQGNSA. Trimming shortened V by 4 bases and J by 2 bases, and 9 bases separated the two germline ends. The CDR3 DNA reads TGTGCCAGCAGCTCTTTCGGGGCCTACAATGAGCAGTTCTTC. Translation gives CASSSFGAYNEQFF.

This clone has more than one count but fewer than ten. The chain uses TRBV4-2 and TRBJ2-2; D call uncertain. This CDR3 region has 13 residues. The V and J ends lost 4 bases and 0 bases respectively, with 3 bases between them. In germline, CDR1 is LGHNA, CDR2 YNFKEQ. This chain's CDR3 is CASSPTNTGELFF. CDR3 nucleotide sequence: TGTGCCAGCAGCCCGACGAACACCGGGGAGCTGTTTTTT.

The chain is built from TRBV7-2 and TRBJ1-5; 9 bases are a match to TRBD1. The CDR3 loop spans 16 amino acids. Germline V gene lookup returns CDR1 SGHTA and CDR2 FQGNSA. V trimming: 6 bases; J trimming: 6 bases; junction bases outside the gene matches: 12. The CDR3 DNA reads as TGTGCCAGCAGGCCCGCCGGGACAGGGTTTGGTCAGCCCCAGCATTTT. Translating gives CASRPAGTGFGQPQHF.

CDR3 in amino acids: CASSVAAGEGNTIYF. CDR3 bases: TGTGCCAGCAGCGTAGCGGCAGGCGAGGGAAACACCATATATTTT. The genes are TRBV9 and TRBJ1-3; D gene ambiguous. CDR1 is SGDLS, CDR2 YYNGEE, per germline. Trimming stripped 0 bases from V and 4 bases from J, with 11 bases between. This CDR3 is built from 15 residues.

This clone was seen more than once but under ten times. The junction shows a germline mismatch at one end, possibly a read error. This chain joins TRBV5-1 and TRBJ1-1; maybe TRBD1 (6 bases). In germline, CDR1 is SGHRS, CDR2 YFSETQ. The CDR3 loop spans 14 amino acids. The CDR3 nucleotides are TGCACCAGCAGCTTACGGGGTAGGGGGACTGAAGCTTTCTTT. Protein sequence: CTSSLRGRGTEAFF.

The CDR3 nucleotides are TGCGCCAGCAGCCAACGCGGTACTGTAGATTATAATTCACCCCTCCACTTT. Translated, it gives CASSQRGTVDYNSPLHF. The chain is built from TRBV4-1 and TRBJ1-6; D call uncertain. In germline, CDR1 is MGHRA, CDR2 YSYEKL. V lost 2 bases to trimming and J lost 4 bases, with 15 bases between them. This CDR3 region has 17 residues.

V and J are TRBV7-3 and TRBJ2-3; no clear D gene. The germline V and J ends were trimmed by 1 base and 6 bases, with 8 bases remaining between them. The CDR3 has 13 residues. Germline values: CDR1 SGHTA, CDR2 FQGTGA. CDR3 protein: CASSLRLRDTQYF. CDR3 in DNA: TGTGCCAGCAGCTTAAGGCTCCGGGATACGCAGTATTTT.

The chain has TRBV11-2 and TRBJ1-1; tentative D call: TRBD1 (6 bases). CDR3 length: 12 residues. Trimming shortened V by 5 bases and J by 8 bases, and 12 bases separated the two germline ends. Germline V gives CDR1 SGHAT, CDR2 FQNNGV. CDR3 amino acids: CASSQTGTEAFF. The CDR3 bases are TGTGCCAGCAGCCAAACCGGGACAGAAGCTTTCTTT.